This TCR beta chain came from a study of Tregs in tolerant kidney transplant recipients. General study points: Validation in larger populations is needed because few patients were studied.

Sequencing used immunoSEQ multiplex PCR; TCRdb keeps in-frame clones, though not all of them. This sample contains under 55,000 clones. The CDR3 contains 12 residues. Germline CDR1 SGHTA, CDR2 FQGNSA. The V and J ends lost 4 bases and 7 bases respectively, with 7 bases between them. Note on this clone: The antigen is not known. The missing CDR3 end, 3 residues past where the read stops, is filled in from the germline J gene.

The V gene is TRBV7-2, the J gene TRBJ1-4; no firm D call. Here the sequenced sample was CD4+ T cells from blood, taken before the transplant. The receptor was derived from a human donor who received a combined kidney and bone marrow transplant. The CDR3 DNA, read in part, is TGTGCCAGCAGCTCCTACTCTGAAAAA. Amino acid sequence: CASSSYSEK. The whole CDR3 sequence is CASSSYSEKLFF.